The 15 T cell receptor beta chains in this list originate from one sample, sequenced in a study of Graves' ophthalmopathy and Graves' hyperthyroidism. RNA transcripts yielded amplified TCR beta CDR3 regions. First-round RT-PCR relied on HTBI primers, and a second-round multiplex PCR came next. In TCRdb, the multiplex PCR reads were re-called with MiXCR into one record per CDR3 protein. The table lists some 350,000 distinct CDR3 sequences, about 18% of them singletons. Sequenced material: peripheral blood. The receptors shown here come from an adult woman with stable Graves' hyperthyroidism.

About this clonotype: The conserved phenylalanine or tryptophan normally closing the CDR3 is absent here, so this likely arose from a read error. The chain uses TRBV18 and TRBJ1-1; 9 bases match TRBD1. V was pared by 6 bases and J by 3 bases, with 2 bases of the junction left unmatched. The CDR3 runs to 13 residues. Germline CDR1 and CDR2: KGHSH and LQKENI. Here the CDR3 reads CASSRQGDTEAFS. The CDR3 region has the DNA TGTGCCAGCTCCCGACAGGGGGACACTGAAGCTTTCTCT.

This clonotype was counted at least ten times. The V and J genes are TRBV30 and TRBJ1-1; the D is unclear. Trimming removed 2 bases at V and 3 bases at J, with 10 bases between. Germline CDR1 and CDR2: GTSNPN and SVGIG (reference sequence). The CDR3 loop spans 13 amino acids. CDR3 bases: TGTGCCTGGAGTTTTAGGGCGGACACTGAAGCTTTCTTT. Residues: CAWSFRADTEAFF.

Many counts were recorded for this clonotype. V usage is TRBV6-5 and J usage is TRBJ2-7, with D perhaps assigned TRBD1 or TRBD2 (6 bases each). Germline V gene sequence: CDR1 MNHEY, CDR2 SVGAGI. This CDR3 spans 14 amino acids. Between the trimmed V and J ends, which lost 5 bases and 0 bases, there was a span of 11 bases. CDR3 protein: CASSPRGDSYEQYF. DNA of the CDR3: TGTGCCAGCAGTCCGAGGGGGGACTCCTACGAGCAGTACTTC.

This clonotype was seen at least ten times. The CDR3 DNA follows: TGCAGTACTGGACAGATCTCCTACGAGCAGTACTTC. Encoded protein: CSTGQISYEQYF. The chain links TRBV20-1 to TRBJ2-7, with D possibly being TRBD1 (6 bases). The V and J ends lost 8 bases and 0 bases respectively, with 11 bases between them. The germline CDR1 and CDR2 sequences are DFQATT and SNEGSKA (reference sequence). CDR3 length: 12 amino acids.

This clonotype came up many times. The chain has TRBV5-1 and TRBJ2-5; D unresolved. Germline V gene sequence: CDR1 SGHRS, CDR2 YFSETQ. The CDR3 consists of 14 residues. Trimming shortened V by 0 bases and J by 0 bases, and 6 bases separated the two germline ends. The CDR3 spells CASSLDSDQETQYF. The CDR3 nucleotides are TGCGCCAGCAGCTTGGACAGCGACCAAGAGACCCAGTACTTC.

This clonotype turned up a few times. The chain uses TRBV11-2 and TRBJ2-5, with TRBD1 as a possible D gene (6 bases). The germline V and J ends were trimmed by 5 bases and 5 bases, with 27 bases remaining between them. This CDR3 has 18 amino acids. Germline-derived CDR1 and CDR2 are SGHAT and FQNNGV. The CDR3 DNA follows: TGTGCCAGCAGCCAGATCAGAAGCCGTCAGAGGGGGTTGGAGACCCAGTACTTC. The encoded protein is CASSQIRSRQRGLETQYF.

This clonotype was recorded a few times. J is TRBJ2-2 and V is TRBV30; 7 nucleotides line up with TRBD2. V shed 2 bases, J shed 7 bases, and the junction held 4 bases outside the gene matches. The CDR3 has 13 amino acids. CDR1 and CDR2 (germline): GTSNPN, SVGIG (reference sequence). The CDR3 loop reads CAWSRQRGGELFF. The DNA of the CDR3 is TGTGCCTGGAGTAGACAGCGGGGCGGGGAGCTGTTTTTT. The full variable domain, with the rest looked up from reference TRBV30 and TRBJ2-2, is SQTIHQWPATLVQPVGSPLSLECTVEGTSNPNLYWYRQAAGRGLQLLFYSVGIGQISSEVPQNLSASRPQDRQFILSSKKLLLSDSGFYLCAWSRQRGGELFFGEGSRLTVL.

To note about this clonotype: Possible read error: a much larger clone is one base away. The chain carries TRBV24-1 and TRBJ2-2; D may be TRBD1 or TRBD2 (5 bases each). Germline values: CDR1 KGHDR, CDR2 SFDVKD. This CDR3 has 16 amino acids. The CDR3 reads CATSESRGSTTGELLF. The CDR3 DNA reads TGTGCCACCAGTGAATCGAGGGGTTCGACCACCGGGGAGCTGTTGTTT.

This clonotype was recorded many times. This chain joins TRBV6-5 and TRBJ2-7; tentative D call: TRBD1 (5 bases). V was clipped by 0 bases and J by 3 bases, with 9 bases between them. The CDR3 has 14 residues. Germline values: CDR1 MNHEY, CDR2 SVGAGI. The CDR3 reads CASSYSQGFYEQYF. CDR3 nucleotides: TGTGCCAGCAGTTACTCTCAGGGTTTCTACGAGCAGTACTTC.

The chain links TRBV20-1 to TRBJ2-7; a possible D gene is TRBD2 (6 bases). Between the trimmed V and J ends, which lost 5 bases and 0 bases, there was a span of 17 bases. CDR1 is DFQATT and CDR2 is SNEGSKA in the germline V gene (reference sequence). The CDR3 has 15 residues. The CDR3 nucleotides read TGCAGTGCTTCGATTCCGGGACTGCCCTCCTACGAGCAGTACTTC. Protein product: CSASIPGLPSYEQYF.

This clonotype was found once. A much larger clone differs from this one at a single base, so this may be a read error. No conserved phenylalanine or tryptophan is present at the end of the CDR3, so a read error is the likely explanation. This sequence joins TRBV20-1 and TRBJ2-7; TRBD1 matches at 8 bases. With 5 bases clipped from V and 5 bases from J, the junction kept 8 bases outside the gene matches. CDR3 size: 13 residues. Germline V gives CDR1 DFQATT, CDR2 SNEGSKA (reference sequence). Here the CDR3 reads CSALPGGRDEQYC. The CDR3 DNA reads TGCAGTGCTCTTCCAGGGGGCCGAGACGAGCAGTACTGC.

This clonotype was seen a few times. The V and J genes are TRBV10-3 and TRBJ1-1; D is unresolved. The CDR3 extends over 16 amino acids. V was clipped by 4 bases and J by 11 bases, with 26 bases between them. Germline CDR1 ENHRY, CDR2 SYGVKD. CDR3: CAISAIVRPRPPAAFF. As DNA, the CDR3 is TGTGCCATCAGTGCTATAGTCCGGCCAAGACCCCCGGCGGCTTTCTTT.

This clonotype was detected many times. This chain's CDR3 is CAIPADDYGYTF. The CDR3 region has the DNA TGTGCCATCCCGGCGGACGACTATGGCTACACCTTC. V is TRBV12-3 or TRBV12-4 and J is TRBJ1-2; D not resolved. V lost 10 bases to trimming and J lost 3 bases, with 12 bases between them. This CDR3 is 12 amino acids long.

This chain connects TRBV4-1 to TRBJ2-4, with a tentative D call TRBD2 (7 bases). The V end lost 4 bases, the J end lost 3 bases, and 22 bases lay between the germline ends. Germline loops: CDR1 MGHRA, CDR2 YSYEKL. The CDR3 sequence is 18 residues long. Here the CDR3 DNA reads TGCGCCAGCAGCCGACTCGTTACAGCGGGACAAGGCAAAAACATTCAGTACTTC. This encodes CASSRLVTAGQGKNIQYF.

This clonotype was picked up many times. CDR3 bases: TGTGCCAGTAGTACCGACCGGACTGGAAACACCATATATTTT. Its translation is CASSTDRTGNTIYF. The chain recombines TRBV19 with TRBJ1-3; D uncertain. The V and J ends lost 4 bases and 2 bases respectively, with 9 bases between them. Germline V CDR1 and CDR2: LNHDA, SQIVND (reference sequence). The CDR3 covers 14 residues.